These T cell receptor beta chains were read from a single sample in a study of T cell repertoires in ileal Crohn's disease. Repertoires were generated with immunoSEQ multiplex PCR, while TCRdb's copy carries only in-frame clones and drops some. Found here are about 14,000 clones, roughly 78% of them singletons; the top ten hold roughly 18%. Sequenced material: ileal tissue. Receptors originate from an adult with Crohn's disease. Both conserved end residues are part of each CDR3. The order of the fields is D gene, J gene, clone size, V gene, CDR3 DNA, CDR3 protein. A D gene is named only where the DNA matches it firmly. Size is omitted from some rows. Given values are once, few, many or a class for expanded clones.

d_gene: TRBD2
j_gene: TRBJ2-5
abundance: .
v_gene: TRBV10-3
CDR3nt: TGTGCCATCAGCAGATCGGTCGGGGGGCAAGAGACCCAGTACTTC
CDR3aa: CAISRSVGGQETQYF

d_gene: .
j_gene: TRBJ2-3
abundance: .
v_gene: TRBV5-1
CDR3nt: TGCGCCAGCAGCTTGGCCGGACTGATCACAGATACGCAGTATTTT
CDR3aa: CASSLAGLITDTQYF

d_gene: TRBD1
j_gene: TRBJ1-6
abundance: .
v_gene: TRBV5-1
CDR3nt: TGCGCCAGCAGCCTTGGCGGACAGGGAAATTCACCCCTCCACTTT
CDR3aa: CASSLGGQGNSPLHF

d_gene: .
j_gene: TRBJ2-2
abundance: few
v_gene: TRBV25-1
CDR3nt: TGTGCCAGCACCCCTCGGACAGTGAACACCGGGGAGCTGTTTTTT
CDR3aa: CASTPRTVNTGELFF

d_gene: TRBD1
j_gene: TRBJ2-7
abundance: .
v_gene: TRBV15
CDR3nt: TGTGCCACCAGCAGAGGGACAGGGTCCTACTACGAGCAGTACTTC
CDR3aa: CATSRGTGSYYEQYF

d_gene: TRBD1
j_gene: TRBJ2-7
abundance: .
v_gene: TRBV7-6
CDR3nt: TGTGCCAGCAGCCCGGACAGGGCGATTAAGTACGAGCAGTACTTC
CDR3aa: CASSPDRAIKYEQYF

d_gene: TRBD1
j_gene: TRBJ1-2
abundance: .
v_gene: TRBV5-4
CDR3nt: TGTGCCAGCAGCCCGGACAGGGCTAACTATGGCTACACCTTC
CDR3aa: CASSPDRANYGYTF

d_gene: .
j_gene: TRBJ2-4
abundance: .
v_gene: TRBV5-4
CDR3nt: TGTGCCAGCAGCTTGGCCGAGGGCAAAAACATTCAGTACTTC
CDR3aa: CASSLAEGKNIQYF

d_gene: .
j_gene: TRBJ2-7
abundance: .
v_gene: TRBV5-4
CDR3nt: TGTGCCAGCAGCTTAACACACCGGGCAGCCGGGAGCTACGAGCAGTACTTC
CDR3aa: CASSLTHRAAGSYEQYF

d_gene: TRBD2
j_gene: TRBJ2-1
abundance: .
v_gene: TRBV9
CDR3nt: TGTGCCAGCAGCAGGGGGCTAGCGGGAGGATGGAATGAGCAGTTCTTC
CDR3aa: CASSRGLAGGWNEQFF